This T cell receptor beta chain derives from a study of blood T cell repertoires in COVID-19. In the study overall: T cells, B-cell-depleted T cells, or PBMCs supplied cDNA or gDNA.

Profiling relied on immunoSEQ multiplex PCR, and the TCRdb table lists in-frame clones only, not all of them. The sample has roughly 150,000 clones, about 91% seen once. V shed 3 bases and J shed 2 bases, with 8 bases lying between them. The CDR3 totals 15 residues. Germline-derived CDR1 and CDR2 are ENHRY and SYGVKD. The clonotype comes from a human donor in a cohort sampled during active COVID-19. The material sequenced was peripheral blood. V usage is TRBV10-3 and J usage is TRBJ2-6, with D perhaps TRBD2 (6 bases). The CDR3 protein is CAISERGTGANVLTF. DNA of the CDR3: TGTGCCATCAGTGAACGGGGGACTGGGGCCAACGTCCTGACTTTC.